This record covers a single TCR beta chain. This clonotype was counted only a few times. Its binding antigen is unknown. No per-base quality is available; no much larger clone lies one base away. The data originate from a study of T cells in Graves' hyperthyroidism and ophthalmopathy (dated by TCRdb to the late 2010s). General notes on the study: Peripheral blood samples were taken at the time of initial diagnosis, prior to any treatment. TCR V-J signatures able to tell the groups apart were searched for in a discovery cohort of some 97 patients, of whom more than 40 had Graves' ophthalmopathy and more than 55 had stable Graves' hyperthyroidism. An independent validation cohort of some 18 hyperthyroidism patients and 17 patients who later progressed to ophthalmopathy tested prospective prediction of ophthalmopathy. The 100 discovery patients were divided at random into training and test sets in a 7:3 ratio. In more than 5 Graves' hyperthyroidism patients, the study also compared T-cell repertoires from thyroid tissue with T-cell repertoires from blood. Following sampling, methimazole starting at 30 mg daily was given to hyperthyroidism patients, and high-dose intravenous methylprednisolone was given to ophthalmopathy patients. The paper reports TCR Vbeta CDR3 sequencing of some 140 peripheral blood samples: 40 to 45 ophthalmopathy, 75 to 80 hyperthyroidism and about 17 progressor patients. Overall study outcomes, separate from this receptor: Sample size was not statistically predetermined, and blinding of investigators to group allocation was not performed. Ophthalmopathy was separated from stable hyperthyroidism by a 13 V-J signature model, with 87.88% sensitivity and just over 81% specificity obtained in cross-validation and 80%/75% obtained in testing. Most expanded thyroid clonotypes (frequency above 0.001) were also detected in blood, a finding suggesting that blood repertoires may reflect thyroid immune responses. In validation, the model predicted progression to ophthalmopathy a median of approximately 6.6 months before onset, with roughly 70% sensitivity and roughly 72% specificity.

The TCR beta CDR3 regions were amplified from the RNA transcripts. The first round of RT-PCR for the TCR CDR3 was performed with the HTBI primer set and the Qiagen OneStep RT-PCR kit. A second multiplex PCR round built the libraries, followed by size selection and purification. Libraries were sequenced paired-end with 100 bp reads on an Illumina HiSeq2000. Regarding the original processing steps: SOAPnuke was used to process the raw data, with reads discarded if the reads contained adapters or uncalled bases, had a mean Phred below 15, or lacked an exact constant-primer or identifier match. COPE v1.2.5 was used to merge the high-quality paired reads, and each unique nucleotide sequence was defined as a clonotype. MiTCR v1.1 was used to align clonotypes to the IMGT TRBV, TRBD and TRBJ reference segments. The analysis included only V-J combinations with a frequency above 0.0001, which together covered 98% to 99.2% of the repertoires. A TCS score was defined as the ratio between F50 (clonal expansion) and ExV (chaos), using BLOSUM62-based TCRdist between CDR3 peptides within each V-J. Welch's t-statistics and random forest reduced 500 to 550 V-J features to roughly 13, which were used in a naive Bayes classifier (R e1071). The Morisita-Horn index was used to measure how similar the thyroid and blood repertoires were. TCRdb trimmed the raw reads at Q25, called clones with MiXCR and kept productive beta chains. Duplicate CDR3 protein sequences are folded into a single record with the most common DNA and genes. The V and J calls here are based on TCRdb, not the publication. Across this sample there are roughly 840,000 distinct CDR3 sequences, with around 39% seen only once. The top ten hold 7% to 10% of the sample.

A patient counted as having stable Graves' hyperthyroidism if no progression to ophthalmopathy occurred over 18 months of follow-up. Hyperthyroidism patients were aged 18 to 65 years and newly diagnosed, with disease duration of less than 2 months. Exclusion was applied to patients with uncontrolled infections, other autoimmune diseases, pregnancy or lactation. Clinical symptoms, serum thyroxine and TRAb, thyroid ultrasound, and orbital computed tomography formed the basis for the diagnoses. PBMCs were separated from under 12 ml of fresh peripheral blood using Ficoll-Paque density gradient centrifugation. Total RNA was extracted using Trizol reagent, and RNA quality was assessed on an Agilent 2100 Bioanalyzer. The CDR3 spans 14 residues, from the cysteine through the phenylalanine. Left in the record is the CDR3 DNA by itself, 42 bases read in frame from the first base. V is clipped by 6 bases and J by 0 bases, and the sequence between their germline boundaries is 11 bases long. Via the germline V gene (reference sequence), CDR1 is MNHNY and CDR2 SVGAGI.

The TCR comes from a man aged 18 to 29 with Graves' hyperthyroidism. The rearrangement joined TRBV6-6 to TRBJ1-2; the D gene is unclear. The sequenced sample consisted of blood. The CDR3 reads as follows: CASRPPGANYGYTF. DNA sequence: TGTGCCAGCAGGCCTCCGGGAGCTAACTATGGCTACACCTTC.